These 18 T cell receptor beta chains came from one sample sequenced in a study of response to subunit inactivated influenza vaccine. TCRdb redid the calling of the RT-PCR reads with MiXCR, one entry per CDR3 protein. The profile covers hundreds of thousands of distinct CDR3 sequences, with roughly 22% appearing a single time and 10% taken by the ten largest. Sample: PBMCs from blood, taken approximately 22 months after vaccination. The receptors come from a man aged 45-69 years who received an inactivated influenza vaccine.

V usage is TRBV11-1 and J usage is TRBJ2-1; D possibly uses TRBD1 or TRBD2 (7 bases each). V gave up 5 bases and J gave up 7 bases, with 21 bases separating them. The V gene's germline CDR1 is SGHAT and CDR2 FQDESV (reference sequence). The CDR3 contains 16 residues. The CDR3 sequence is CASSPRGGPAWNEQFF. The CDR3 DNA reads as TGTGCCAGCAGCCCCAGGGGGGGACCGGCTTGGAATGAGCAGTTCTTC.

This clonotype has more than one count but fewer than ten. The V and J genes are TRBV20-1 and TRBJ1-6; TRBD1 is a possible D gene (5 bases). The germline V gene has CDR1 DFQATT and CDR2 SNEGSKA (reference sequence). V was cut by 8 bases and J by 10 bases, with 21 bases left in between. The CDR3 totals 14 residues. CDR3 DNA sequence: TGCAGTACAATTGACGGGACGGCCGGATCACCCCTCCACTTT. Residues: CSTIDGTAGSPLHF.

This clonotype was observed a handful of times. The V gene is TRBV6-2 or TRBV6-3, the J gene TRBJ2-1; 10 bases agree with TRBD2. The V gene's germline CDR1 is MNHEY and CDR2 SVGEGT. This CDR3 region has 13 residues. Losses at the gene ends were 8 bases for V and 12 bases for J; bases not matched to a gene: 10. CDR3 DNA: TGTGCCAGCCGACTAGCGGGCAGGACGTGGCAGTTCTTC. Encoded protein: CASRLAGRTWQFF.

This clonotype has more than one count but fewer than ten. The CDR3: CASTGSRGGYGYTF. The DNA for the CDR3 is TGTGCCAGCACTGGATCCCGGGGTGGCTATGGCTACACCTTC. V is TRBV7-9 and J is TRBJ1-2; unclear D gene. Germline assignment: CDR1 SEHNR and CDR2 FQNEAQ (reference sequence). V was clipped by 7 bases and J by 4 bases, with 16 bases between them. The CDR3 has 14 residues.

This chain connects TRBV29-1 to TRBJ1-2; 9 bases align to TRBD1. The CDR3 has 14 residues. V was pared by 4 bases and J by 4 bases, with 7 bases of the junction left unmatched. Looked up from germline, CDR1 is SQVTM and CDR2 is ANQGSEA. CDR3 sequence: CSVGISGQGYGYTF. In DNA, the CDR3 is TGCAGCGTTGGAATTTCGGGACAGGGCTATGGCTACACCTTC.

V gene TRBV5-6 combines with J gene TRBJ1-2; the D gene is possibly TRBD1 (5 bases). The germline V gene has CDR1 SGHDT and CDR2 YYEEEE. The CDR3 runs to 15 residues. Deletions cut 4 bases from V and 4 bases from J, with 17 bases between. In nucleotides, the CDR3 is TGTGCCAGCAGCCCCCCCGGGGGAATGTTCTATGGCTACACCTTC. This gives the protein CASSPPGGMFYGYTF. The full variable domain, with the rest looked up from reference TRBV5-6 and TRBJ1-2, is DAGVTQSPTHLIKTRGQQVTLRCSPKSGHDTVSWYQQALGQGPQFIFQYYEEEERQRGNFPDRFSGHQFPNYSSELNVNALLLGDSALYLCASSPPGGMFYGYTFGSGTRLTVV.

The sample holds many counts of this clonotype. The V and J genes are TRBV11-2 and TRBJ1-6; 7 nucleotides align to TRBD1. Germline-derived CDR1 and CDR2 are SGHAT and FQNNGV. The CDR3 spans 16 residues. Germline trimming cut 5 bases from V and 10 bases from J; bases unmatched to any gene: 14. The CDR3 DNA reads TGTGCCAGCAGCCGGGGACAGTGGGTGGTTAAATCACCCCTCCACTTT. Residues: CASSRGQWVVKSPLHF. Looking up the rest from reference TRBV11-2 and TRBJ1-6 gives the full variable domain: EAGVAQSPRYKIIEKRQSVAFWCNPISGHATLYWYQQILGQGPKLLIQFQNNGVVDDSQLPKDRFSAERLKGVDSTLKIQPAKLEDSAVYLCASSRGQWVVKSPLHFGNGTRLTVT.

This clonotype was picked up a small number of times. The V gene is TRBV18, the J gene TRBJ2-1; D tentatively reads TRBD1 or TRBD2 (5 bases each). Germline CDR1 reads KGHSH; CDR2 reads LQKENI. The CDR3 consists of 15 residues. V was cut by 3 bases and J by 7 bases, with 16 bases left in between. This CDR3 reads CASSPGTDGGNEQFF. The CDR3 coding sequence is TGTGCCAGCTCACCGGGGACGGACGGCGGGAATGAGCAGTTCTTC.

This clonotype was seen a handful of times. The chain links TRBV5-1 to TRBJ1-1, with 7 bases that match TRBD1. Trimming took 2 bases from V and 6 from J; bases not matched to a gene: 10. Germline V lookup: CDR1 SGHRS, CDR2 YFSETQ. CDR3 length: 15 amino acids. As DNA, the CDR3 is TGCGCCAGCAGCTTCTCTGTGACAGGGATGGCTGAAGCTTTCTTT. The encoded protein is CASSFSVTGMAEAFF.

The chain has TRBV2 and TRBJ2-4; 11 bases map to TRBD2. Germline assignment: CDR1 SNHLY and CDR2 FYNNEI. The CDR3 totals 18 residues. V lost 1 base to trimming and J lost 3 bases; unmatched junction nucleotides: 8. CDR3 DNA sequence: TGTGCCAGCAGTGAAGGGGGCCTAGCGGGAGGAGGCAAAAACATTCAGTACTTC. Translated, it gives CASSEGGLAGGGKNIQYF.

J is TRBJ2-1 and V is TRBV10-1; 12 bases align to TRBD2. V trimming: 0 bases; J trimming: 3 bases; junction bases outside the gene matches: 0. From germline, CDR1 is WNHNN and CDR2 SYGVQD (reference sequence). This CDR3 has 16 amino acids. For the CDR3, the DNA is TGCGCCAGCAGTGAGTCGACTAGCGGGGGCTACAATGAGCAGTTCTTC. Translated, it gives CASSESTSGGYNEQFF.

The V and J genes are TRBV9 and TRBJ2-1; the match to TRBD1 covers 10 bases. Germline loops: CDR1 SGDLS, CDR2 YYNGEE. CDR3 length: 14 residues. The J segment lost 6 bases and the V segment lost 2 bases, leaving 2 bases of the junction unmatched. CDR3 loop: CASSVGQGVNEQFF. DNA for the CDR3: TGTGCCAGCAGCGTTGGACAGGGGGTCAATGAGCAGTTCTTC.

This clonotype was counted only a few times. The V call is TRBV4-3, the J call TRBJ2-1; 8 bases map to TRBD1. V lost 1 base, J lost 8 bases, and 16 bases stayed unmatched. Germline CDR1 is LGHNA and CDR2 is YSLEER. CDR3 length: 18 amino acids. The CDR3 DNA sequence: TGCGCCAGCAGCCAAGTCCCCCCTCCCAACAGGGGGTCGGATGAGCAGTTCTTC. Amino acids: CASSQVPPPNRGSDEQFF.

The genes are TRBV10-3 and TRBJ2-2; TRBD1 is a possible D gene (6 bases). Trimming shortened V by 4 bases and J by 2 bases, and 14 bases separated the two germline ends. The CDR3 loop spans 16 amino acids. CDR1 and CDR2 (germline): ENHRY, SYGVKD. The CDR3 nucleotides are TGTGCCATCAGTGGGACTTCGGGACAAAACACCGGGGAGCTGTTTTTT. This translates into CAISGTSGQNTGELFF.

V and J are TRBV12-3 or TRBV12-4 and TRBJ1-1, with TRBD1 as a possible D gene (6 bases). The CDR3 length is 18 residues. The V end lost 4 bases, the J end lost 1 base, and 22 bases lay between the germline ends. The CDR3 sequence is CASSSLELTGRRNTEAFF. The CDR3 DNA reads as TGTGCCAGCAGTTCATTAGAGTTAACAGGGCGACGGAACACTGAAGCTTTCTTT.

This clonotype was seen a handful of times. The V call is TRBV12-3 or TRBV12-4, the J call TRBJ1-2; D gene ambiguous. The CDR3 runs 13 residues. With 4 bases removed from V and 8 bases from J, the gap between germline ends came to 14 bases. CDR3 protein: CASSSPGVSGYTF. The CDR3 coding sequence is TGTGCCAGCAGTTCCCCTGGGGTGAGCGGCTACACCTTC.

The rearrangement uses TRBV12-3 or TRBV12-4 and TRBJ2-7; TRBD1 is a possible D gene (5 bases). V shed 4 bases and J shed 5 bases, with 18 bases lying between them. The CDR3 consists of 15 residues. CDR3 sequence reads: CASSSPYSGANEQYF. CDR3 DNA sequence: TGTGCCAGCAGTTCACCGTACAGTGGGGCTAACGAGCAGTACTTC.

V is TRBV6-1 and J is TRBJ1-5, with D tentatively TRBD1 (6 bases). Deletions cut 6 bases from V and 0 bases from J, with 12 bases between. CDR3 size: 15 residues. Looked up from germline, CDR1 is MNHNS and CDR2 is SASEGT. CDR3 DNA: TGTGCCAGCAGACTCCGACAGGATAGCAATCAGCCCCAGCATTTT. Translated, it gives CASRLRQDSNQPQHF.